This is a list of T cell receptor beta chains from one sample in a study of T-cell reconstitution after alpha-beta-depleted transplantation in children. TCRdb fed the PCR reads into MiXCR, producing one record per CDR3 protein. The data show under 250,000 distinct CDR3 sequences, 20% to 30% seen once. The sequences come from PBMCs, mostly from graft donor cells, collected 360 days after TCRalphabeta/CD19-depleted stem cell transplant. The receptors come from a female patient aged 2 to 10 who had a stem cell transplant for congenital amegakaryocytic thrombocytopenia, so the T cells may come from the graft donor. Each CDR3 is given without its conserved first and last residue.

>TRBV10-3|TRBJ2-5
AISDAGGAFQETQY
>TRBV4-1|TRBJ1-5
ASSQENQPQH
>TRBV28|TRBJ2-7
ASSKPGFSYEQY
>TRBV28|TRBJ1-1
ASSGGYMNTEAF
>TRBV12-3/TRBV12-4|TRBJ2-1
ASSVGLAYNEQF
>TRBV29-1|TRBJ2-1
SVVGGGVFNEQF
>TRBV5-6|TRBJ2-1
ASSLARASGWQF
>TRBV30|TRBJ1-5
AWSNPGGYQH
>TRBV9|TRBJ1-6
ASSSRGGSSYNSPLH
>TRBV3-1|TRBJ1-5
ASSQGGQGNQPQH